This entry concerns a single T cell receptor (beta chain). Its antigen is as yet unknown. This specimen comes from a study of cytomegalovirus exposure and HLA in healthy donors. Study outcomes and limitations: Upon later analysis, TCR association rates were observed to vary by HLA locus, being highest for DRB1 and lowest for HLA-C. Specific recognition of CMV antigens was confirmed in vitro for three chains (all CMV-associated).

The PCR ran on 60 Vbeta and 13 Jbeta primers. Measured with immunoSEQ multiplex PCR; TCRdb has only the in-frame clones, and not every one. The sample has roughly 200,000 clones, approximately 85% seen once. Trimming removed 6 bases at V and 0 bases at J, with 14 bases between. From germline, CDR1 is MNHNS and CDR2 SASEGT. The CDR3 length is 15 residues. The sequenced material came from PBMCs. The TCR comes from a woman aged 50 to 60 in good health and CMV-seronegative. J is TRBJ1-2 and V is TRBV6-1; possible D gene TRBD1, 6 bases. Written as DNA, the CDR3 is TGTGCCAGCAGCTGGGGGCGATTAGCTAACTATGGCTACACCTTC. It translates to CASSWGRLANYGYTF.